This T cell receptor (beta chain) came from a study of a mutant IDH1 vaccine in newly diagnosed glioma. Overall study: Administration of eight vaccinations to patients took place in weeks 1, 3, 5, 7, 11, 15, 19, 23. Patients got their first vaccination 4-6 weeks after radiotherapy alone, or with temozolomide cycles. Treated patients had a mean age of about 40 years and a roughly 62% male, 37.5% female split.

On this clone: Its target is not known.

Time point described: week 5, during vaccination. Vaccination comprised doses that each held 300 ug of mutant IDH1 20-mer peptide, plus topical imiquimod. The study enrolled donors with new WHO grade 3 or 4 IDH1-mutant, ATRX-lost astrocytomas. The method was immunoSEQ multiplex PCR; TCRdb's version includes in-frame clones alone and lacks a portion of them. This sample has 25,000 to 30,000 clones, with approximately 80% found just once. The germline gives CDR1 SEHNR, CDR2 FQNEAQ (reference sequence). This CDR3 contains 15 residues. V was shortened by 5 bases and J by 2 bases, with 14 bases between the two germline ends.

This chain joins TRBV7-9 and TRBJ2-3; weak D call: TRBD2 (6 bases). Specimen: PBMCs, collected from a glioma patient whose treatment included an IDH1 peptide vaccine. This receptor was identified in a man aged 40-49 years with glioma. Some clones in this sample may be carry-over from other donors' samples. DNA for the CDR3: TGTGCCAGCAGCATGTCCGGGGGTTCCACAGATACGCAGTATTTT. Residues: CASSMSGGSTDTQYF. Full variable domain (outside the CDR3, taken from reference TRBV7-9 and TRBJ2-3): DTGVSQNPRHKITKRGQNVTFRCDPISEHNRLYWYRQTLGQGPEFLTYFQNEAQLEKSRLLSDRFSAERPKGSFSTLEIQRTEQGDSAMYLCASSMSGGSTDTQYFGPGTRLTVL.